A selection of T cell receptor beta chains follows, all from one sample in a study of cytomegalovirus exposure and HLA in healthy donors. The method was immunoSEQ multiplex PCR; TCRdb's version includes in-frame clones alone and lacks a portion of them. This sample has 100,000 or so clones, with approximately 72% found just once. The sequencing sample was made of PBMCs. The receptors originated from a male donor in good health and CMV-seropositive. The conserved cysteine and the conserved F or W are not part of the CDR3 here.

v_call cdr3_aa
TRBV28 ASSSEGAARIGYT
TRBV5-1 ASSSADRGISNTQY
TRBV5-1 ASSSLGGNTEAF
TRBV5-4 ASSLTSGGNEQF
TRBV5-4 ASRNTGEDGYT
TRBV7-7 ASSPGLAADTQY
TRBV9 ASSVLGETQY
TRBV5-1 ASSLEAGGSQETQY
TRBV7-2 ASSLESTGYYRSEQF
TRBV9 ASSGTGGLRETQY
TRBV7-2 ASSAESERPLH
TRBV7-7 ASSLDSHSEAF
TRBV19 ASSIRGASGGQY
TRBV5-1 ASSPRQGGSYEQY
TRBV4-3 ASSQGAYNEQF
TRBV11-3 ASSLGVSMNTEAF
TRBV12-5 ASGLLLDRKNYGYT
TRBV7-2 ASSPLTGNTGGYT
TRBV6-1 ASSVSLAGVYEQY
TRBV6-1 ASSFGQAGQPQH
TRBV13 ASSFARKEEAF
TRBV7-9 ASSLAARGSPLH
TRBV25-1 ASADSGYGYT
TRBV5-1 ASSLTGNDEQY
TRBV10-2 ASKGMNTEAF
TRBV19 ASSTYRGNTEAF
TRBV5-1 ASSLGHRGGGGELF
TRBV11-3 ASSLSQRRVEAF
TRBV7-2 ASSPHETTSYEQY
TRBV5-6 ASSMDSPTSPIY
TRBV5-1 ASNGGSSYEQY